This passage covers 19 T cell receptor beta chains from one sample sequenced in a study of T cells in Graves' hyperthyroidism and ophthalmopathy. TCR beta CDR3 regions were amplified from RNA transcripts. Initially, a first-round RT-PCR of the TCR CDR3 employed the HTBI primer set. In TCRdb, the multiplex PCR reads were re-called with MiXCR into one record per CDR3 protein. Found here are approximately 260,000 distinct CDR3 sequences, roughly 15% of them singletons; the top ten hold about 30%. The sample comprised blood. The receptors shown here come from a woman aged 50 to 60 with Graves' hyperthyroidism that later progressed to Graves' ophthalmopathy.

This clonotype was detected a few times. The V call is TRBV7-9, the J call TRBJ2-7, with D possibly matching TRBD1 (6 bases). CDR1 SEHNR and CDR2 FQNEAQ come from the germline V gene (reference sequence). V was pared by 6 bases and J by 3 bases, with 15 bases between. The CDR3 length is 14 residues. The CDR3 here is CASSPQGEGYEQYF. Here the CDR3 DNA reads TGTGCCAGCAGTCCACAGGGTGAGGGCTACGAGCAGTACTTC.

This clonotype was seen ten or more times. V and J are TRBV20-1 and TRBJ2-1; tentatively, D is TRBD1 or TRBD2 (5 bases each). CDR3 length equals 15 residues. Germline CDR1 is DFQATT and CDR2 is SNEGSKA (reference sequence). V lost 5 bases and J 8 bases, leaving 22 bases between the germline ends. The CDR3 region is CSARPGGDLGHEQFF. CDR3 sequence (DNA): TGCAGTGCTCGCCCCGGTGGGGACCTTGGCCATGAGCAGTTCTTC.

Many counts were recorded for this clonotype. The V call is TRBV10-3, the J call TRBJ2-1, with D possibly matching TRBD2 (5 bases). CDR3 size: 16 residues. The germline CDR1 and CDR2 sequences are ENHRY and SYGVKD. Trimming pared 6 bases from V and 0 bases from J, leaving 15 bases between. Here the CDR3 reads CAIRSSRESSYNEQFF. In nucleotides, the CDR3 is TGTGCCATCAGAAGCTCCCGGGAAAGCTCCTACAATGAGCAGTTCTTC.

This clonotype has more than one count but fewer than ten. The rearrangement joins TRBV19 to TRBJ2-1, with D perhaps TRBD1 or TRBD2 (6 bases each). The germline V and J ends were trimmed by 6 bases and 0 bases, with 12 bases remaining between them. Germline CDR1 is LNHDA and CDR2 is SQIVND (reference sequence). This CDR3 spans 15 amino acids. CDR3 amino acids: CASRKGGTSYNEQFF. The CDR3 DNA reads as TGTGCCAGTAGGAAAGGGGGGACCTCCTACAATGAGCAGTTCTTC.

This clonotype has just a few counts. V is TRBV5-1 and J is TRBJ2-6; D unresolved. Germline V gene data show CDR1 as SGHRS and CDR2 as YFSETQ. V lost 4 bases, J lost 0 bases, and 8 bases lay in between. The length of the CDR3 is 15 residues. CDR3 nucleotides: TGCGCCAGCAGCAAGATCCGCTCTGGGGCCAACGTCCTGACTTTC. This gives the protein CASSKIRSGANVLTF.

Many counts were recorded for this clonotype. The genes are TRBV6-1 and TRBJ2-4; tentative D call: TRBD2 (6 bases). V lost 6 bases and J lost 0, with 12 bases in between. This CDR3 comprises 15 residues. The V gene's germline CDR1 is MNHNS and CDR2 SASEGT. The CDR3 DNA follows: TGTGCCAGCAGAGCTGCGGGACCAGCCAAAAACATTCAGTACTTC. It yields the protein CASRAAGPAKNIQYF.

The gene calls are TRBV4-3 and TRBJ1-1; 9 positions agree with TRBD1. CDR1 is LGHNA and CDR2 is YSLEER in the germline V gene. The CDR3 totals 16 residues. V lost 3 bases, J lost 2 bases, and 7 bases stayed unmatched. CDR3 nucleotides: TGCGCCAGCAGCCACTATAGGGGACAGGGAAACACTGAAGCTTTCTTT. The encoded protein is CASSHYRGQGNTEAFF.

This clonotype was counted many times. The chain is built from TRBV20-1 and TRBJ2-7, with TRBD2 matching over 7 bases. Germline CDR1 and CDR2: DFQATT and SNEGSKA (reference sequence). CDR3 length equals 13 residues. The V segment lost 0 bases and the J segment 5 bases; nucleotides outside the gene matches: 4. This CDR3 is CSAREGGFNEQYF. Here the CDR3 DNA reads TGCAGTGCTAGAGAGGGAGGGTTCAACGAGCAGTACTTC.

This clonotype has at least ten counts. The chain uses TRBV5-1 and TRBJ1-1, with D possibly matching TRBD1 (5 bases). V was pared by 4 bases and J by 4 bases, with 14 bases between. Germline assignment: CDR1 SGHRS and CDR2 YFSETQ. This CDR3 is built from 14 residues. The DNA for the CDR3 is TGCGCCAGCAGCCAAATGTACAGGTCCACTGAAGCTTTCTTT. Its protein is CASSQMYRSTEAFF.

This clonotype has at least ten counts. The rearrangement joins TRBV5-1 to TRBJ2-3; TRBD1 might be the D (6 bases). V gave up 4 bases and J gave up 2 bases, with 14 bases separating them. Germline-derived CDR1 and CDR2 are SGHRS and YFSETQ. The CDR3 extends over 15 amino acids. The chain's CDR3 is CASSTGWTATDTQYF. CDR3 DNA sequence: TGCGCCAGCAGCACGGGCTGGACAGCCACAGATACGCAGTATTTT.

This clonotype was seen repeatedly, ten times or more. V usage is TRBV3-1 and J usage is TRBJ2-3, with 9 bases aligning to TRBD2. The CDR3 extends over 16 amino acids. The ends lost 4 bases at V and 7 bases at J; junction bases unmatched: 12. Germline lookup yields CDR1 LGHDT and CDR2 YNNKEL (reference sequence). CDR3 coding DNA: TGTGCCAGCAGCCCAGTAGCGGGAGACTTATCAAATACGCAGTATTTT. Its protein product is CASSPVAGDLSNTQYF.

Ten or more counts support this clonotype. CDR3 DNA sequence: TGCAGTGCTAGAGTATCAGCCCTCACAGATACGCAGTATTTT. The encoded protein is CSARVSALTDTQYF. V usage is TRBV20-1 and J usage is TRBJ2-3; D not resolved. The CDR3 is made up of 14 amino acids. The V gene's germline CDR1 is DFQATT and CDR2 SNEGSKA (reference sequence). V was trimmed by 1 base and J by 2 bases, leaving 10 bases between them.

This clonotype appeared many times. The chain employs TRBV7-9 and TRBJ2-2; perhaps TRBD2 as D (5 bases). V was cut by 2 bases and J by 5 bases, with 6 bases left in between. CDR3 length: 13 amino acids. Germline CDR1 and CDR2: SEHNR and FQNEAQ (reference sequence). In nucleotides, the CDR3 is TGTGCCAGCAGCTTAAGCGGTACCGGGGAGCTGTTTTTT. It encodes CASSLSGTGELFF.

This clonotype came up many times. The chain links TRBV6-1 to TRBJ2-1, with TRBD2 identical over 9 bases. The CDR3 length is 15 residues. Per the germline V gene, CDR1 is MNHNS and CDR2 is SASEGT. V gave up 5 bases and J gave up 5 bases; unmatched junction bases: 7. In DNA form, the CDR3 reads TGTGCCAGCAGTTCCCCTAGCGGGACGAACAATGAGCAGTTCTTC. Translating it yields CASSSPSGTNNEQFF.

This clonotype has just a few counts. The genes are TRBV4-1 and TRBJ1-4; TRBD1 matches 7 bases. This CDR3 contains 16 residues. The V and J ends lost 4 bases and 8 bases, in that order; junction bases with no gene match: 13. The germline V gene encodes CDR1 MGHRA and CDR2 YSYEKL. CDR3 amino acids: CASSRQNLGGNEKLFF. The CDR3 DNA sequence: TGCGCCAGCAGCCGCCAAAACTTAGGGGGCAACGAAAAACTGTTTTTT.

To note about this clonotype: Germline is not matched at one junction end, which may reflect a read error. The rearrangement joins TRBV7-9 to TRBJ1-2; no clear D. The CDR3 runs to 12 residues. Germline CDR1 is SEHNR and CDR2 is FQNEAQ (reference sequence). CDR3 DNA sequence: TGTGCCAGCAGCTTAGACTGGTATGACTACACCTTC. Its translation: CASSLDWYDYTF. The full variable domain, its missing parts supplied by reference TRBV7-9 and TRBJ1-2, is DTGVSQNPRHKITKRGQNVTFRCDPISEHNRLYWYRQTLGQGPEFLTYFQNEAQLEKSRLLSDRFSAERPKGSFSTLEIQRTEQGDSAMYLCASSLDWYDYTFGSGTRLTVV.

In this sample, this clonotype turned up many times. The chain carries TRBV12-3 or TRBV12-4 and TRBJ2-1, with a tentative D call TRBD1 (5 bases). The V end was cut by 2 bases, the J end by 6 bases, with 20 bases between. The CDR3 covers 17 residues. CDR3 nucleotide sequence: TGTGCCAGCAGTTTACCTTTTATCCCCCAGGGTTCCAATGAGCAGTTCTTC. Protein sequence: CASSLPFIPQGSNEQFF.

This clonotype was detected ten times or more. The rearrangement joins TRBV11-3 to TRBJ2-2; D not certain. The CDR3 extends over 12 amino acids. V was cut by 3 bases and J by 7 bases, with 6 bases left in between. Germline loops: CDR1 SGHNT, CDR2 YENEEA. The CDR3 bases are TGTGCCAGCAGCTTGTACGGCGGGGAGCTGTTTTTT. It yields the protein CASSLYGGELFF.

CDR3 amino acids: CATSDPGGFYGYTF. CDR3 nucleotides: TGTGCCACCAGTGACCCCGGTGGCTTCTATGGCTACACCTTC. The rearrangement links TRBV24-1 to TRBJ1-2, with D hard to call. Germline-derived CDR1 and CDR2 are KGHDR and SFDVKD. This CDR3 is built from 14 residues. The V and J ends lost 4 bases and 4 bases respectively, with 12 bases between them.